This T cell receptor beta chain is drawn from a study of blood T cell repertoires in COVID-19. Some clones are missing from TCRdb's copy, which holds only in-frame ones; the method was immunoSEQ multiplex PCR. The profile shows around 470,000 clones, 90% of them singletons. V was pared by 8 bases and J by 3 bases, with 11 bases between. This CDR3 comprises 13 residues. Germline CDR1 reads MNHNY; CDR2 reads SVGAGI (reference sequence). Sequencing was done on a sample of PBMCs or T cells enriched from blood (not recorded which). The chain uses TRBV6-6 and TRBJ1-5; D is possibly TRBD1 (6 bases). This receptor was obtained from a young man who had recovered from COVID-19. The CDR3 protein is CASARQDNQPQHF. CDR3 DNA: TGTGCCAGCGCAAGACAGGACAATCAGCCCCAGCATTTT.